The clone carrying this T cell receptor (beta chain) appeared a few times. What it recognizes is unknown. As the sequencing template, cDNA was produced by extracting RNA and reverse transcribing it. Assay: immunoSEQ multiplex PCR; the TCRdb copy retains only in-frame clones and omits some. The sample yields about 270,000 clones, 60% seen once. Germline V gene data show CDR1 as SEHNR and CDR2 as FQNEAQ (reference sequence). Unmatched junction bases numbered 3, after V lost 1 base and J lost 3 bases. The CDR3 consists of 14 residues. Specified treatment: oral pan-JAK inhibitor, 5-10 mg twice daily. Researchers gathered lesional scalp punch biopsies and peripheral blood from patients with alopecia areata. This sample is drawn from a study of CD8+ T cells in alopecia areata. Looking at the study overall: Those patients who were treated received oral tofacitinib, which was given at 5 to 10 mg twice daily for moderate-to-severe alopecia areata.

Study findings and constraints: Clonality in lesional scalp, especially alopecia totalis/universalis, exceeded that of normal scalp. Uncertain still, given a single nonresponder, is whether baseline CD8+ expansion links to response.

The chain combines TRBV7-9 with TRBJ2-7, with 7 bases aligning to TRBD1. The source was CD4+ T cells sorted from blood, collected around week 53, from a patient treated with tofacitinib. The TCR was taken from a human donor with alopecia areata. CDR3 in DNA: TGTGCCAGCAGCTTAGATCGGGACAGCTACGAGCAGTACTTC. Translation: CASSLDRDSYEQYF.